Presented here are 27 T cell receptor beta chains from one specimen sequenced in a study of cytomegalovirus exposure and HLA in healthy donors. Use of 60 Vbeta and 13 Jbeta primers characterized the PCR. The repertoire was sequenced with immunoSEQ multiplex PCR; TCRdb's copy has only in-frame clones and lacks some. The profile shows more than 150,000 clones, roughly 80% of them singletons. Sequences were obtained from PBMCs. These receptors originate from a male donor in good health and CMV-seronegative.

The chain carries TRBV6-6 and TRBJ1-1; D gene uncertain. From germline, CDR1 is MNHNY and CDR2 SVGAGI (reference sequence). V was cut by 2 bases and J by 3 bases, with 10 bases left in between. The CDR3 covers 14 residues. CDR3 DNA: TGTGCCAGCAGTTACAATGCGGGGTACACTGAAGCTTTCTTT. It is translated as CASSYNAGYTEAFF.

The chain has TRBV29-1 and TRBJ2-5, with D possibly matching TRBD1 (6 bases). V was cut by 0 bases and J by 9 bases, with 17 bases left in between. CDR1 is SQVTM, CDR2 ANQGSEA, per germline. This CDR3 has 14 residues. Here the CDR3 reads CSVEDRGGRLAQYF. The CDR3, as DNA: TGCAGCGTTGAAGATCGAGGGGGTCGCCTGGCCCAGTACTTC. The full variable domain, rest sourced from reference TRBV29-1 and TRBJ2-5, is SAVISQKPSRDICQRGTSLTIQCQVDSQVTMMFWYRQQPGQSLTLIATANQGSEATYESGFVIDKFPISRPNLTFSTLTVSNMSPEDSSIYLCSVEDRGGRLAQYFGPGTRLLVL.

The CDR3 region is CASSQDGLAGGSDTQYF. Written as DNA, the CDR3 is TGCGCCAGCAGCCAAGATGGGCTAGCGGGGGGTTCAGATACGCAGTATTTT. This chain connects TRBV4-3 to TRBJ2-3; TRBD2 matches 11 bases. Germline V gene data show CDR1 as LGHNA and CDR2 as YSLEER. Trimming at V came to 0 bases and at J to 4 bases, leaving 6 bases not matched to a gene. The CDR3 spans 17 residues.

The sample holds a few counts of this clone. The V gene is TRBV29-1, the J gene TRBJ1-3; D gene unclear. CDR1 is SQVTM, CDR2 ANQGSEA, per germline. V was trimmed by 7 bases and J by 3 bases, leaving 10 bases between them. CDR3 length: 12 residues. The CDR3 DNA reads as TGCAGCGCCCGGCGGGGTGGAAACACCATATATTTT. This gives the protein CSARRGGNTIYF.

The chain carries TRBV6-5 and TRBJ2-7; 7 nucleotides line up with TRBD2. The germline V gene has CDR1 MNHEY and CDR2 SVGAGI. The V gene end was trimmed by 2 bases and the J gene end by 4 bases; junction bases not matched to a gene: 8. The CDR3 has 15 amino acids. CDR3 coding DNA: TGTGCCAGCAGTTACGGGGGGGTTGGCTCTTACGAGCAGTACTTC. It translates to CASSYGGVGSYEQYF.

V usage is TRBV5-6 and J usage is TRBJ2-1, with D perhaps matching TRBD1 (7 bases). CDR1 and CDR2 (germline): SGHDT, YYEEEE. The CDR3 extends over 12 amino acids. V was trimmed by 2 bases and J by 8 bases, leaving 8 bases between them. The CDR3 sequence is CASSFRGDEQFF. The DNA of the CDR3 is TGTGCCAGCAGCTTCAGGGGGGATGAGCAGTTCTTC.

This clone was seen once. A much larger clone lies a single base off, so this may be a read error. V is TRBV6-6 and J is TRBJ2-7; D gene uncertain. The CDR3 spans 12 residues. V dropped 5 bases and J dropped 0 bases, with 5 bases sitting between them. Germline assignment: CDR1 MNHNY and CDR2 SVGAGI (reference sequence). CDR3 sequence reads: CASSDISYEQYF. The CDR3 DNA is TGTGCCAGCAGTGACATCTCCTACGAGCAGTACTTC.

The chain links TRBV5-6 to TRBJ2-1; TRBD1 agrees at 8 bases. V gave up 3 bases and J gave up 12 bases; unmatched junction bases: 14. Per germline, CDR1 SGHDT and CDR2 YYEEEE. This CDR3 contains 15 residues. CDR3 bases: TGTGCCAGCAGCTCCCCGGGTTGGACAGGGTTCAGGCAGTTCTTC. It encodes CASSSPGWTGFRQFF.

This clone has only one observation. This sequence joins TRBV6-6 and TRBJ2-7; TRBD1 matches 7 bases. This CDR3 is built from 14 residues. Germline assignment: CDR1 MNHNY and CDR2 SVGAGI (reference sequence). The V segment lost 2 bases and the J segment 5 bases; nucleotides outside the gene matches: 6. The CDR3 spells CASSYRDRVNEQYF. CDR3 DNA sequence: TGTGCCAGCAGTTACAGAGACAGGGTGAACGAGCAGTACTTC.

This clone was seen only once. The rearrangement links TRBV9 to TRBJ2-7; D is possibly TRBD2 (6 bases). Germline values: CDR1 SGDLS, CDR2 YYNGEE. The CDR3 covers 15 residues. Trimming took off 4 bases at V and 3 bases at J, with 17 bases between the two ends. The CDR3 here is CASSPRGDAVYEQYF. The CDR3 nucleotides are TGTGCCAGCAGCCCCCGCGGGGACGCAGTCTACGAGCAGTACTTC.

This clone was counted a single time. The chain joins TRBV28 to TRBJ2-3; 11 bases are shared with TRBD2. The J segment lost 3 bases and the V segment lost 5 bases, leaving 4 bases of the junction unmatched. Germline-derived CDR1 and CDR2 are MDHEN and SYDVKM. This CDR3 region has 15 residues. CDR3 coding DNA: TGTGCCAGCAGTCCAATAGCGGGAGGGACAGATACGCAGTATTTT. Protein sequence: CASSPIAGGTDTQYF.

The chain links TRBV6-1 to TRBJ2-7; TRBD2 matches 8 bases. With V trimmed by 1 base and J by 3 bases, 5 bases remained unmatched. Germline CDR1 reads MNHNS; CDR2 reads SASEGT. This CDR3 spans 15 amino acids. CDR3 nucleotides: TGTGCCAGCAGTGAAGGGTCGGGAGGGATCTACGAGCAGTACTTC. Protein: CASSEGSGGIYEQYF.

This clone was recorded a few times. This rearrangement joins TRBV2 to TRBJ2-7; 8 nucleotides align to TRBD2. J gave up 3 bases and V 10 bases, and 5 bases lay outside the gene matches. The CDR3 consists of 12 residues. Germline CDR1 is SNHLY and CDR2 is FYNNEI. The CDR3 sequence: CATTGGGYEQYF. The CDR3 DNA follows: TGTGCCACAACCGGGGGGGGCTACGAGCAGTACTTC. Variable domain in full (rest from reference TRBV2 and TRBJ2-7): EPEVTQTPSHQVTQMGQEVILRCVPISNHLYFYWYRQILGQKVEFLVSFYNNEISEKSEIFDDQFSVERPDGSNFTLKIRSTKLEDSAMYFCATTGGGYEQYFGPGTRLTVT.

This CDR3 reads CAGTRTGWNPGELFF. The CDR3 DNA reads TGCGCCGGGACGAGGACAGGGTGGAATCCCGGGGAGCTGTTTTTT. The chain carries TRBV23-1 and TRBJ2-2; TRBD1 matches 8 bases. TRBV23-1 is an ORF, and what it does is uncertain. The length of the CDR3 is 15 residues. The trim removed 11 bases at V and 6 bases at J, leaving 14 bases unmatched.

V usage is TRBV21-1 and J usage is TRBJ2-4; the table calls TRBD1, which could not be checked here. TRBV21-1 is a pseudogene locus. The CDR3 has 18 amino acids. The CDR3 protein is CASSKALGTGGAKNIQYF. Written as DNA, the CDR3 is TGTGCCAGCAGCAAAGCGTTAGGGACAGGGGGGGCCAAAAACATTCAGTACTTC.

This CDR3 reads CASSLGTGGLHEKLFF. DNA of the CDR3: TGTGCCAGCAGCTTGGGGACAGGGGGCTTGCATGAAAAACTGTTTTTT. The chain has TRBV5-6 and TRBJ1-4, with 11 positions matching TRBD1. Germline trimming cut 0 bases from V and 6 bases from J; bases unmatched to any gene: 4. The CDR3 extends over 16 amino acids. Germline V CDR1 and CDR2: SGHDT, YYEEEE. Together with reference TRBV5-6 and TRBJ1-4, the CDR3 gives the full variable domain: DAGVTQSPTHLIKTRGQQVTLRCSPKSGHDTVSWYQQALGQGPQFIFQYYEEEERQRGNFPDRFSGHQFPNYSSELNVNALLLGDSALYLCASSLGTGGLHEKLFFGSGTQLSVL.

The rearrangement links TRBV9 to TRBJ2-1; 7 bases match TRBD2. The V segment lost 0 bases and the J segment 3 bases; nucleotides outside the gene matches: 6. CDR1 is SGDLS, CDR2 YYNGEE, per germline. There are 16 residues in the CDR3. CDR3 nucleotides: TGTGCCAGCAGCGTAGGGTCCGGGAGGAACTACAATGAGCAGTTCTTC. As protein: CASSVGSGRNYNEQFF.

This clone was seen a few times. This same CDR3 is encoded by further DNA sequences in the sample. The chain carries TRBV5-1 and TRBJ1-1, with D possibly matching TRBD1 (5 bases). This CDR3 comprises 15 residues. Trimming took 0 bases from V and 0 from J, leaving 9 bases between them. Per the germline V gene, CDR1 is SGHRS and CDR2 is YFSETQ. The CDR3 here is CASSLDRGMNTEAFF. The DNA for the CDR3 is TGCGCCAGCAGCTTGGATAGGGGAATGAACACTGAAGCTTTCTTT.

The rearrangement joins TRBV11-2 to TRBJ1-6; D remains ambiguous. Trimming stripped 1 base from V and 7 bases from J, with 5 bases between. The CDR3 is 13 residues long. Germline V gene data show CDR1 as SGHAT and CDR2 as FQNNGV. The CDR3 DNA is TGTGCCAGCAGCTTAGCTCCCAATTCACCCCTCCACTTT. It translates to CASSLAPNSPLHF.

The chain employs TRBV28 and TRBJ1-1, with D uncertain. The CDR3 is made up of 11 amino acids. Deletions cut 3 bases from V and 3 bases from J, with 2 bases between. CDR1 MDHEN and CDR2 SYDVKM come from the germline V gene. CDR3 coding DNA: TGTGCCAGCAGTTTCGACACTGAAGCTTTCTTT. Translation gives CASSFDTEAFF.

CDR3 sequence (DNA): TGTGCCAGCAGCTTAGCGACAGGGTCCGAGACCCAGTACTTC. This codes for CASSLATGSETQYF. This chain uses TRBV7-2 with TRBJ2-5, with TRBD1 identical over 7 bases. Trimming at V came to 0 bases and at J to 5 bases, leaving 3 bases not matched to a gene. This CDR3 spans 14 amino acids. CDR1 SGHTA and CDR2 FQGNSA come from the germline V gene.

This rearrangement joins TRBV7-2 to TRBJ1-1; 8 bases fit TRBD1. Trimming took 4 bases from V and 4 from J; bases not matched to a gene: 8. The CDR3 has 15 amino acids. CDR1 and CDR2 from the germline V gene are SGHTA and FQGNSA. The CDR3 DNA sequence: TGTGCCAGCAGCTGGGCCGGGACAGGCGGCACTGAAGCTTTCTTT. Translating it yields CASSWAGTGGTEAFF.

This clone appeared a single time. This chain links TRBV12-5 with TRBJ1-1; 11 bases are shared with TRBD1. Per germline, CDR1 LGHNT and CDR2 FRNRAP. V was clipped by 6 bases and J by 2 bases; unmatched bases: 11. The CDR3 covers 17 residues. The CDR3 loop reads CASGSMSGTGGNTEAFF. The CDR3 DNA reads TGTGCTAGTGGATCGATGTCGGGGACAGGGGGAAACACTGAAGCTTTCTTT.

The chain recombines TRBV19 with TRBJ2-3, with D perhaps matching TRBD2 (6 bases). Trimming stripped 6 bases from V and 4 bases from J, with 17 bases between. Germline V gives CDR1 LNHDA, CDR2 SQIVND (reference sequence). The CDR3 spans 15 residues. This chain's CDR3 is CASRPRGTHADTQYF. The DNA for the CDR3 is TGTGCCAGTAGACCCCGGGGGACGCACGCAGATACGCAGTATTTT.

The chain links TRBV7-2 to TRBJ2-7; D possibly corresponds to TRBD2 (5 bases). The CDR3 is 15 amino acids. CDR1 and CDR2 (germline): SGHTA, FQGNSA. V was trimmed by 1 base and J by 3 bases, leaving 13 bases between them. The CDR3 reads CASSLGLAAYYEQYF. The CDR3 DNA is TGTGCCAGCAGCTTAGGTCTAGCAGCTTACTACGAGCAGTACTTC.

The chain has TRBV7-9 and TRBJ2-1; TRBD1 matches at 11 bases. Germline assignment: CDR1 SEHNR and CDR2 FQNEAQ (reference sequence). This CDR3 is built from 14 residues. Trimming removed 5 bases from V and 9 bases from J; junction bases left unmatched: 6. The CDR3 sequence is CASSPGQGAGEQFF. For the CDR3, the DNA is TGTGCCAGCAGCCCCGGACAGGGGGCGGGTGAGCAGTTCTTC.

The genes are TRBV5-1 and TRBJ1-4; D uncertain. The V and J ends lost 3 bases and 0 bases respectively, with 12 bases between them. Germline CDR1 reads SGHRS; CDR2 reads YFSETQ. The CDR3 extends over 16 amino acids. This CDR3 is CASSSSGGSTNEKLFF. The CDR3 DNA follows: TGCGCCAGCAGCTCCAGCGGCGGGTCAACTAATGAAAAACTGTTTTTT.